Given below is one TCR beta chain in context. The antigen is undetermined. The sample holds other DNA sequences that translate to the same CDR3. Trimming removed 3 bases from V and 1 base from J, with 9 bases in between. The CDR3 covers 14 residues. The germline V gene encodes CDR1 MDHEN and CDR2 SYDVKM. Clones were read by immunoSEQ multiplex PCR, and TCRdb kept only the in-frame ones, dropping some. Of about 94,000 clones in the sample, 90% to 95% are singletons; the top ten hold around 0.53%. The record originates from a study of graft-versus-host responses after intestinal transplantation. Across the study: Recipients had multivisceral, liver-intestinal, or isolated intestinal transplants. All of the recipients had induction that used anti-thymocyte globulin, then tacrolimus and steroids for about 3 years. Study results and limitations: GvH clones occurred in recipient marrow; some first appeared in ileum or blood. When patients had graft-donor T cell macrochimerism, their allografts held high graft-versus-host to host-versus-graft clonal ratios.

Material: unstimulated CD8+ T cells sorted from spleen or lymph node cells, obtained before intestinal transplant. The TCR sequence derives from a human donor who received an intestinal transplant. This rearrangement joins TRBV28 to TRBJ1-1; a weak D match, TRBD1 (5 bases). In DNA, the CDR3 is TGTGCCAGCAGTTTCGGGCAGGGGAACACTGAAGCTTTCTTT. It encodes CASSFGQGNTEAFF.